This TCR beta chain was sequenced in a study of T cell repertoires in ileal Crohn's disease. Across the study: The M0 sample came from the inflamed ileal portion of the resected specimen. Study-wide findings and caveats: Compared with non-smokers, active smokers at surgery showed more clonal expansions. Sorted CD8 T cells held more high-frequency clones than CD4. Every patient over 26.8% clonality showed endoscopic recurrence.

This clone came up a few times. The antigen remains unidentified. V was clipped by 6 bases and J by 4 bases; unmatched bases: 3. The germline CDR1 and CDR2 sequences are MNHEY and SVGAGI. This CDR3 contains 14 residues. Assay: immunoSEQ multiplex PCR; the TCRdb copy retains only in-frame clones and omits some. The data contain approximately 15,000 clones, roughly three quarters of them singletons. The time point here: inflamed ileum from the surgical specimen. The V and J genes are TRBV6-5 and TRBJ1-6; 7 bases map to TRBD1. The sequence was collected from an adult with Crohn's disease. Sequencing used ileal tissue. CDR3 residues: CASRAGQYNSPLHF. The CDR3 DNA follows: TGTGCCAGCAGGGCGGGACAGTATAATTCACCCCTCCACTTT.